A selection of T cell receptor beta chains follows, all from one sample in a study of PD-1 blockade in classical Hodgkin lymphoma. Only in-frame clones appear in the TCRdb table, and some are missing; sequencing was by immunoSEQ multiplex PCR. The sample includes approximately 45,000 clones, approximately 91% of them seen just once. Sequencing was carried out using peripheral blood mononuclear cells (PBMCs). All receptors derive from a human donor with classical Hodgkin lymphoma. The CDR3 runs from the conserved cysteine through the conserved F or W. Each record gives: clone size, D gene, J gene, V gene, CDR3 DNA, CDR3 protein. D genes are given only for firm matches. Some rows mark clone size as missing; the rest say once, few, many or name a class of expanded clone.

clone size: .
D gene: TRBD2
J gene: TRBJ2-1
V gene: TRBV19
CDR3 DNA: TGTGCCAGTAGTTGGACTAGCGGCCTCAACAATGAGCAGTTCTTC
CDR3 protein: CASSWTSGLNNEQFF

clone size: .
D gene: .
J gene: TRBJ2-7
V gene: TRBV7-9
CDR3 DNA: TGTGCCAGCATCACCACAGAACGGGGCTCCTACGAGCAGTACTTC
CDR3 protein: CASITTERGSYEQYF

clone size: .
D gene: .
J gene: TRBJ1-1
V gene: TRBV15
CDR3 DNA: TGTGCCACCAGCAGCCCGGTAGCCCTTTTTATGAACACTGAAGCTTTCTTT
CDR3 protein: CATSSPVALFMNTEAFF

clone size: once
D gene: .
J gene: TRBJ1-2
V gene: TRBV6-7
CDR3 DNA: TGTGCCAGCAGTAGGGACGGGACCGGCGGGGGCTACACCTTC
CDR3 protein: CASSRDGTGGGYTF

clone size: .
D gene: .
J gene: TRBJ2-3
V gene: TRBV7-2
CDR3 DNA: TGTGCCAGCAGCTCCCGAACTGGGTCAGATACGCAGTATTTT
CDR3 protein: CASSSRTGSDTQYF

clone size: .
D gene: .
J gene: TRBJ2-3
V gene: TRBV19
CDR3 DNA: TGTGCCAGTAGCTTACACAGGGGAGGAGATACGCAGTATTTT
CDR3 protein: CASSLHRGGDTQYF

clone size: .
D gene: .
J gene: TRBJ1-1
V gene: TRBV5-6
CDR3 DNA: TGTGCCAGCAGCCCTCGGGGCGGGCGGAACACTGAAGCTTTCTTT
CDR3 protein: CASSPRGGRNTEAFF

clone size: .
D gene: .
J gene: TRBJ2-5
V gene: TRBV9
CDR3 DNA: TGTGCCAGCAGCGTAGGAATAGGGGAGGTGGTAGAGACCCAGTACTTC
CDR3 protein: CASSVGIGEVVETQYF

clone size: few
D gene: .
J gene: TRBJ1-5
V gene: TRBV28
CDR3 DNA: TGTGCCAGCAGTTTCCCGGGGGGGGGCACAACCCAGCCCCAGCATTTT
CDR3 protein: CASSFPGGGTTQPQHF

clone size: .
D gene: .
J gene: TRBJ1-4
V gene: TRBV6-5
CDR3 DNA: TGTGCCAGCAGTGCAGGGACTCTAGGCAGACTGTTTTTT
CDR3 protein: CASSAGTLGRLFF

clone size: once
D gene: .
J gene: TRBJ1-6
V gene: TRBV7-3
CDR3 DNA: TGTGCCAGCAGCACCGCCTTGATTTCACCCCTCCACTTT
CDR3 protein: CASSTALISPLHF

clone size: .
D gene: .
J gene: TRBJ2-1
V gene: TRBV10-1
CDR3 DNA: TGCGCCAGCAGTGATTGGGGGACCTACAATGAGCAGTTCTTC
CDR3 protein: CASSDWGTYNEQFF

clone size: .
D gene: TRBD2
J gene: TRBJ2-1
V gene: TRBV7-9
CDR3 DNA: TGTGCCAGCAGCGTTAACGTCGGGAGGGACAATGAGCAGTTCTTC
CDR3 protein: CASSVNVGRDNEQFF

clone size: .
D gene: .
J gene: TRBJ2-3
V gene: TRBV5-5
CDR3 DNA: TGTGCCAGCAGCCAGGAAATATCTTCCGATACGCAGTATTTT
CDR3 protein: CASSQEISSDTQYF

clone size: once
D gene: TRBD2
J gene: TRBJ2-3
V gene: TRBV9
CDR3 DNA: TGTGCCAGCAGCCTTACGGGGGGAGTCACAGATACGCAGTATTTT
CDR3 protein: CASSLTGGVTDTQYF

clone size: .
D gene: .
J gene: TRBJ1-5
V gene: TRBV6-1
CDR3 DNA: TGTGCCAGCAGTAGCCGGGACCATCAGCCCCAGCATTTT
CDR3 protein: CASSSRDHQPQHF

clone size: .
D gene: TRBD2
J gene: TRBJ2-2
V gene: TRBV15
CDR3 DNA: TGTGCCACCAGCAGATCCACCGCACTAGCGACCCGATCCGGGGAGCTGTTTTTT
CDR3 protein: CATSRSTALATRSGELFF

clone size: .
D gene: .
J gene: TRBJ1-6
V gene: TRBV4-1
CDR3 DNA: TGCGCCAGCAGCCAAGATATTCACTATAATTCACCCCTCCACTTT
CDR3 protein: CASSQDIHYNSPLHF

clone size: once
D gene: TRBD2
J gene: TRBJ2-2
V gene: TRBV4-2
CDR3 DNA: TGTGCCAGCAGCCCGGGACTAGCGGGAACCGGGGAGCTGTTTTTT
CDR3 protein: CASSPGLAGTGELFF

clone size: once
D gene: .
J gene: TRBJ2-3
V gene: TRBV19
CDR3 DNA: TGTGCCAGTAGCCCAGTGAGGCGCGCTAGCACAGATACGCAGTATTTT
CDR3 protein: CASSPVRRASTDTQYF

clone size: .
D gene: .
J gene: TRBJ2-7
V gene: TRBV7-8
CDR3 DNA: TGTGCCAGCAGCTTCGGGGTGGGAGGGGGTAGGATCGCCTACGAGCAGTACTTC
CDR3 protein: CASSFGVGGGRIAYEQYF

clone size: .
D gene: .
J gene: TRBJ2-3
V gene: TRBV2
CDR3 DNA: TGTGCCAGCACCTTACAGGGCCCCACAGATACGCAGTATTTT
CDR3 protein: CASTLQGPTDTQYF

clone size: .
D gene: .
J gene: TRBJ2-3
V gene: TRBV9
CDR3 DNA: TGTGCCAGCAGCGTATGGGAGCGGATTAGCACAGATACGCAGTATTTT
CDR3 protein: CASSVWERISTDTQYF

clone size: .
D gene: .
J gene: TRBJ2-2
V gene: TRBV7-7
CDR3 DNA: TGTGCCACCACCCCCGGAACGTCAGGCGGGGAGCTGTTTTTT
CDR3 protein: CATTPGTSGGELFF

clone size: .
D gene: .
J gene: TRBJ2-7
V gene: TRBV9
CDR3 DNA: TGTGCCAGCAGCGTAGGGGGCCACTACGAGCAGTACTTC
CDR3 protein: CASSVGGHYEQYF

clone size: .
D gene: .
J gene: TRBJ2-1
V gene: TRBV18
CDR3 DNA: TGTGCCAGCTCACCACCTCCAAGGGGGGGGTCCTACAATGAGCAGTTCTTC
CDR3 protein: CASSPPPRGGSYNEQFF

clone size: .
D gene: .
J gene: TRBJ2-7
V gene: TRBV9
CDR3 DNA: TGTGCCAGCAGCCCCTGGGCTTCTGCCTACGAGCAGTACTTC
CDR3 protein: CASSPWASAYEQYF

clone size: .
D gene: .
J gene: TRBJ2-1
V gene: TRBV19
CDR3 DNA: TGTGCCAGTAGCCGACAGAGCTCCTACAATGAGCAGTTCTTC
CDR3 protein: CASSRQSSYNEQFF

clone size: .
D gene: .
J gene: TRBJ2-2
V gene: TRBV27
CDR3 DNA: TGTGCCAGCAGTGGGCAGACTAGGGAGCTGTTTTTT
CDR3 protein: CASSGQTRELFF

clone size: .
D gene: TRBD2
J gene: TRBJ2-1
V gene: TRBV7-2
CDR3 DNA: TGTGCCACCGGGACTAGCGACTACAATGAGCAGTTCTTC
CDR3 protein: CATGTSDYNEQFF

clone size: .
D gene: TRBD1
J gene: TRBJ1-1
V gene: TRBV19
CDR3 DNA: TGTGCCAGTAGTATAGGTTATCGACAGGGGGCTGAGAGGAACACTGAAGCTTTCTTT
CDR3 protein: CASSIGYRQGAERNTEAFF

clone size: .
D gene: TRBD2
J gene: TRBJ2-2
V gene: TRBV6-5
CDR3 DNA: TGTGCCAGCAGTAGAGCGGGAGGGAGCACCGGGGAGCTGTTTTTT
CDR3 protein: CASSRAGGSTGELFF

clone size: .
D gene: .
J gene: TRBJ2-1
V gene: TRBV7-8
CDR3 DNA: TGTGCCAGCAGCCTTGGGCTGAGGTTCTACAATGAGCAGTTCTTC
CDR3 protein: CASSLGLRFYNEQFF

clone size: .
D gene: TRBD2
J gene: TRBJ2-5
V gene: TRBV7-8
CDR3 DNA: TGTGCCAGCAGCTTTGGACTAGCCCTGGGAGAGACCCAGTACTTC
CDR3 protein: CASSFGLALGETQYF

clone size: .
D gene: TRBD1
J gene: TRBJ2-2
V gene: TRBV27
CDR3 DNA: TGTGCCAGCAGTTTAGGACAGGCCAATTTGAACACCGGGGAGCTGTTTTTT
CDR3 protein: CASSLGQANLNTGELFF

clone size: .
D gene: .
J gene: TRBJ1-1
V gene: TRBV30
CDR3 DNA: TGTGCCTGGAGTGCCCAGACGCGAAAAGCTTTCTTT
CDR3 protein: CAWSAQTRKAFF

clone size: few
D gene: .
J gene: TRBJ1-2
V gene: TRBV4-1
CDR3 DNA: TGCGCCAGCAGCCAAGGGCAGGGAGCGACTGAGTACACCTTC
CDR3 protein: CASSQGQGATEYTF

clone size: .
D gene: .
J gene: TRBJ1-4
V gene: TRBV19
CDR3 DNA: TGTGCCAGTAGTATAGTCCCGACTGAGACTGCCGCTAATGAAAAACTGTTTTTT
CDR3 protein: CASSIVPTETAANEKLFF

clone size: .
D gene: .
J gene: TRBJ1-1
V gene: TRBV5-4
CDR3 DNA: TGTGCCAGCAGCTTGGCCCGGCCCTTAAACACTGAAGCTTTCTTT
CDR3 protein: CASSLARPLNTEAFF

clone size: once
D gene: .
J gene: TRBJ2-1
V gene: TRBV2
CDR3 DNA: TGTGCCAGCATGCAGGGAGTGGGCAATGAGCAGTTCTTC
CDR3 protein: CASMQGVGNEQFF

clone size: .
D gene: .
J gene: TRBJ1-1
V gene: TRBV12-5
CDR3 DNA: TGTGCTAGTGGCCGGGGTGAAGCTTTCTTT
CDR3 protein: CASGRGEAFF

clone size: .
D gene: .
J gene: TRBJ2-7
V gene: TRBV19
CDR3 DNA: TGTGCCAGTAGTGTTGCACACGGCGGATCCTACGAGCAGTACTTC
CDR3 protein: CASSVAHGGSYEQYF

clone size: .
D gene: .
J gene: TRBJ1-5
V gene: TRBV28
CDR3 DNA: TGTGCCAGCAGTTTCCGTAGCCAGCCCCAGCATTTT
CDR3 protein: CASSFRSQPQHF

clone size: .
D gene: .
J gene: TRBJ2-2
V gene: TRBV10-1
CDR3 DNA: TGCGCCAGCAGCGAGTACAGGGATCGAAACACCGGGGAGCTGTTTTTT
CDR3 protein: CASSEYRDRNTGELFF

clone size: .
D gene: .
J gene: TRBJ1-1
V gene: TRBV2
CDR3 DNA: TGTGCCAGCGGAATAGGACTCACTGAAGCTTTCTTT
CDR3 protein: CASGIGLTEAFF

clone size: .
D gene: .
J gene: TRBJ1-3
V gene: TRBV19
CDR3 DNA: TGTGCCAGTAGCGGGGGCTCTGGAAACACCATATATTTT
CDR3 protein: CASSGGSGNTIYF

clone size: .
D gene: TRBD1
J gene: TRBJ1-6
V gene: TRBV7-9
CDR3 DNA: TGTGCCAGCAGTTTGACAGGGAATAATTCACCCCTCCACTTT
CDR3 protein: CASSLTGNNSPLHF

clone size: .
D gene: .
J gene: TRBJ1-1
V gene: TRBV10-3
CDR3 DNA: TGTGCCATCAGTCGGGGCAGCGACACTGAAGCTTTCTTT
CDR3 protein: CAISRGSDTEAFF

clone size: .
D gene: .
J gene: TRBJ2-1
V gene: TRBV9
CDR3 DNA: TGTGCCAGCAGCGTCAATCTCGGTGAGCAGTTCTTC
CDR3 protein: CASSVNLGEQFF

clone size: .
D gene: TRBD1
J gene: TRBJ2-5
V gene: TRBV29-1
CDR3 DNA: TGCAGCGTTGATCGGGACAGCATCCAAGAGACCCAGTACTTC
CDR3 protein: CSVDRDSIQETQYF

clone size: .
D gene: TRBD2
J gene: TRBJ2-5
V gene: TRBV7-2
CDR3 DNA: TGTGCCAGCAGCTCGCTAGCGGGCGGGCGAGAGACCCAGTACTTC
CDR3 protein: CASSSLAGGRETQYF

clone size: .
D gene: TRBD1
J gene: TRBJ1-5
V gene: TRBV18
CDR3 DNA: TGTGCCAGCTCACCACCCCCGGGACAGCTGAATCAGCCCCAGCATTTT
CDR3 protein: CASSPPPGQLNQPQHF

clone size: .
D gene: .
J gene: TRBJ1-1
V gene: TRBV19
CDR3 DNA: TGTGCCAGTAGTAGGGAGGGGACGGGCACTGAAGCTTTCTTT
CDR3 protein: CASSREGTGTEAFF

clone size: once
D gene: TRBD2
J gene: TRBJ2-1
V gene: TRBV28
CDR3 DNA: TGTGCCAGCAGTTTGATGGGACTAGCCAGAGATGAGCAGTTCTTC
CDR3 protein: CASSLMGLARDEQFF

clone size: .
D gene: TRBD1
J gene: TRBJ2-2
V gene: TRBV5-1
CDR3 DNA: TGCGCCAGCAGCTTGGCCCTACAGGGGGCTGCCGGGGAGCTGTTTTTT
CDR3 protein: CASSLALQGAAGELFF